The 24 T cell receptor beta chains below come from one sample, sequenced in a study of blood T cells in healthy people across ages. The second PCR ran about 6 to 11 cycles with a sample-barcoded 5' primer and J-beta primers. TCRdb re-called the 5' RACE reads through MiXCR, storing one row per CDR3 protein. Here the sample spans around 1,700,000 distinct CDR3 sequences, approximately 30% being singletons. Sequenced: blood. These receptors were collected from a woman aged 25 to 45 in good health.

This clonotype showed up just a few times. The chain employs TRBV25-1 and TRBJ2-7, with 11 nucleotides matching TRBD2. The V gene's germline CDR1 is MGHDK and CDR2 SYGVNS. The CDR3 has 18 amino acids. V shed 5 bases, J shed 1 base, and the junction held 13 bases outside the gene matches. CDR3 DNA sequence: TGTGCCAGCAGTCCCCTACATACAGGGACTAGCGGTTCCTACGAGCAGTACTTC. This sequence encodes CASSPLHTGTSGSYEQYF.

This clonotype was counted between two and nine times. This chain uses TRBV7-8 with TRBJ1-5; D is uncertain. The V end was cut by 0 bases, the J end by 1 base, with 10 bases between. In germline, CDR1 is SGHVS, CDR2 FQNEAQ. CDR3 length equals 16 residues. The CDR3 bases are TGTGCCAGCAGCTTAGCAGGCTCCTTAAGCAATCAGCCCCAGCATTTT. Translating it yields CASSLAGSLSNQPQHF.

In this sample, this clonotype turned up many times. The DNA of the CDR3 is TGTGCCAGCAGCCAAGATTGGGGGGCGCAAGGCGCTGGCTACACCTTC. Encoded protein: CASSQDWGAQGAGYTF. The chain couples TRBV4-2 to TRBJ1-2, with a tentative D call TRBD1 (6 bases). Trimming stripped 0 bases from V and 7 bases from J, with 18 bases between. Germline V gives CDR1 LGHNA, CDR2 YNFKEQ. The CDR3 is 16 amino acids.

This clonotype was seen many times. V gene TRBV20-1 combines with J gene TRBJ2-7; TRBD1 matches 7 bases. The CDR3 contains 14 residues. V was pared by 5 bases and J by 4 bases, with 11 bases of the junction left unmatched. The germline V gene encodes CDR1 DFQATT and CDR2 SNEGSKA (reference sequence). The CDR3 sequence is CSAQILETGYEQYF. The CDR3 DNA sequence: TGCAGTGCTCAAATCCTGGAGACAGGGTACGAGCAGTACTTC.

This clonotype has only a few counts. The V and J genes are TRBV5-1 and TRBJ2-5; TRBD1 is a possible D gene (5 bases). The CDR3 contains 16 residues. Looked up from germline, CDR1 is SGHRS and CDR2 is YFSETQ. Trimming left V 1 base short and J 11 bases short, with 24 bases between. The CDR3 DNA reads TGCGCCAGCAGCTTGACGTCCGACAGAAGCACCTACGGGCAGTACTTC. Its protein is CASSLTSDRSTYGQYF. Full variable domain (missing parts from reference TRBV5-1 and TRBJ2-5): KAGVTQTPRYLIKTRGQQVTLSCSPISGHRSVSWYQQTPGQGLQFLFEYFSETQRNKGNFPGRFSGRQFSNSRSEMNVSTLELGDSALYLCASSLTSDRSTYGQYFGPGTRLLVL.

This clonotype has a count of ten or more. CDR3: CATSDSLQETQYF. CDR3 nucleotide sequence: TGTGCCACCAGTGATTCCCTCCAAGAGACCCAGTACTTC. J is TRBJ2-5 and V is TRBV24-1; D gene ambiguous. The V gene's germline CDR1 is KGHDR and CDR2 SFDVKD. The CDR3 runs 13 residues. V gave up 2 bases and J gave up 1 base, with 4 bases separating them.

The V and J genes are TRBV20-1 and TRBJ2-2; tentative D call: TRBD1 (6 bases). CDR1 is DFQATT, CDR2 SNEGSKA, per germline (reference sequence). The V and J ends lost 0 bases and 4 bases respectively, with 15 bases between them. The CDR3 runs 16 residues. The CDR3 nucleotides read TGCAGTGCTAGAGATCCGGGCAGGGGTGTCACCGGGGAGCTGTTTTTT. The encoded protein is CSARDPGRGVTGELFF.

This clonotype has at least ten counts. The CDR3 spells CASSLTGDNYGYTF. The CDR3 nucleotides are TGCGCCAGCAGCTTGACAGGGGACAACTATGGCTACACCTTC. The chain recombines TRBV5-1 with TRBJ1-2; TRBD1 matches at 7 bases. Trimming took 1 base from V and 2 from J; bases not matched to a gene: 2. CDR3 length: 14 residues. CDR1 is SGHRS, CDR2 YFSETQ, per germline.

The rearrangement joins TRBV5-1 to TRBJ2-5; D perhaps matches TRBD2 (6 bases). This CDR3 contains 14 residues. Germline-derived CDR1 and CDR2 are SGHRS and YFSETQ. Trimming removed 6 bases at V and 5 bases at J, with 17 bases between. CDR3 sequence (DNA): TGCGCCAGCACACCTACCTGGGGGAGGGAGACCCAGTACTTC. This gives the protein CASTPTWGRETQYF.

The chain uses TRBV3-1 and TRBJ2-5; tentatively, D is TRBD1 or TRBD2 (5 bases each). Matching the DNA end better, TRBJ2-7 makes the J call doubtful. The CDR3 contains 16 residues. The V gene's germline CDR1 is LGHDT and CDR2 YNNKEL (reference sequence). The CDR3 nucleotides are TGTGCCAGCAGCCAAGATGCGGGCGAAGGGGTCTACGAGCAGTACTTC. Residues: CASSQDAGEGVYEQYF.

The rearrangement uses TRBV5-5 and TRBJ2-5; D not resolved. The CDR3 has 16 residues. From germline, CDR1 is SGHKS and CDR2 YYEKEE (reference sequence). The V gene lost 0 bases and the J gene lost 5 bases, with 17 bases spanning the gap. CDR3 bases: TGTGCCAGCAGCTTGGTATTGGGCTTACTGAGGGAGACCCAGTACTTC. This encodes CASSLVLGLLRETQYF. The full variable domain, its missing parts supplied by reference TRBV5-5 and TRBJ2-5, is DAGVTQSPTHLIKTRGQQVTLRCSPISGHKSVSWYQQVLGQGPQFIFQYYEKEERGRGNFPDRFSARQFPNYSSELNVNALLLGDSALYLCASSLVLGLLRETQYFGPGTRLLVL.

The chain couples TRBV6-5 to TRBJ2-4; the D is unclear. CDR1 is MNHEY, CDR2 SVGAGI, per germline. The length of the CDR3 is 14 residues. V was clipped by 6 bases and J by 6 bases, with 15 bases between them. The CDR3 bases are TGTGCCAGCAGCGAAGGGTGGTCATCAAACATTCAGTACTTC. Amino acid sequence: CASSEGWSSNIQYF.

The chain's CDR3 is CASSLEETSRAFF. CDR3 DNA: TGCGCCAGCAGCTTGGAAGAGACGTCCCGAGCTTTCTTT. The genes are TRBV5-1 and TRBJ1-1; no reliable D call. Looked up from germline, CDR1 is SGHRS and CDR2 is YFSETQ. Trimming took off 0 bases at V and 10 bases at J, with 13 bases between the two ends. This CDR3 comprises 13 residues.

The chain joins TRBV7-9 to TRBJ2-1; TRBD2 might be the D (6 bases). The germline gives CDR1 SEHNR, CDR2 FQNEAQ (reference sequence). CDR3 length: 14 amino acids. V was clipped by 5 bases and J by 6 bases, with 14 bases between them. Written as DNA, the CDR3 is TGTGCCAGCAGCCCCGGGACTCACGGCAATGAGCAGTTCTTC. Its translation: CASSPGTHGNEQFF.

The chain has TRBV2 and TRBJ2-2, with D perhaps matching TRBD2 (6 bases). Trimming shortened V by 6 bases and J by 4 bases, and 12 bases separated the two germline ends. Germline V gives CDR1 SNHLY, CDR2 FYNNEI. This CDR3 has 14 amino acids. CDR3 in amino acids: CASRAQGGTGELFF. Written as DNA, the CDR3 is TGTGCCAGCAGGGCCCAGGGAGGCACCGGGGAGCTGTTTTTT.

This clonotype was found a few times. This CDR3 is CASRETEGINSPLHF. CDR3 sequence (DNA): TGCGCCAGCAGGGAGACCGAGGGAATTAATTCACCCCTCCACTTT. This rearrangement joins TRBV10-1 to TRBJ1-6; D uncertain. With 6 bases removed from V and 6 bases from J, the gap between germline ends came to 15 bases. This CDR3 has 15 residues. Germline values: CDR1 WNHNN, CDR2 SYGVQD (reference sequence).

This clonotype was detected a few times. V is TRBV6-6 and J is TRBJ1-1, with D perhaps TRBD1 (6 bases). Germline values: CDR1 MNHNY, CDR2 SVGAGI (reference sequence). This CDR3 contains 16 residues. Trimming removed 6 bases at V and 0 bases at J, with 17 bases between. CDR3 amino acids: CASSSGQLSLNTEAFF. The CDR3, as DNA: TGTGCCAGCAGCTCTGGACAGCTAAGCTTGAACACTGAAGCTTTCTTT.

This clonotype was recorded a few times. V usage is TRBV9 and J usage is TRBJ2-1; TRBD2 might be the D (6 bases). CDR1 is SGDLS and CDR2 is YYNGEE in the germline V gene. This CDR3 is 15 amino acids long. Trimming removed 4 bases from V and 2 bases from J, with 13 bases in between. In nucleotides, the CDR3 is TGTGCCAGCAGCCCTCGGGAGCCGACCTACAATGAGCAGTTCTTC. It specifies CASSPREPTYNEQFF.

This clonotype showed up just a few times. The CDR3 reads CAVGRDRGRVGSNQPQHF. The DNA for the CDR3 is TGTGCCGTAGGCCGGGACAGGGGGCGTGTTGGTAGCAATCAGCCCCAGCATTTT. The rearrangement joins TRBV6-1 to TRBJ1-5, with 12 bases matching TRBD1. Germline CDR1 reads MNHNS; CDR2 reads SASEGT. The CDR3 totals 18 residues. With 11 bases clipped from V and 0 bases from J, the junction kept 14 bases outside the gene matches.

As to this clonotype: A much larger clone is a single base away; this may be a read error. The chain has TRBV20-1 and TRBJ2-5; 12 bases are shared with TRBD2. V shed 8 bases, J shed 11 bases, and the junction held 21 bases outside the gene matches. The CDR3 is made up of 16 amino acids. Germline CDR1 DFQATT, CDR2 SNEGSKA (reference sequence). CDR3 region: CSSSPSGGADYNEQYF. The CDR3 region has the DNA TGCAGTTCCTCCCCTAGCGGGGGGGCGGACTACAATGAGCAGTACTTC.

This clonotype appeared a few times. This rearrangement joins TRBV29-1 to TRBJ1-1; D is ambiguous. The CDR3 extends over 13 amino acids. From germline, CDR1 is SQVTM and CDR2 ANQGSEA. V lost 8 bases and J lost 2, with 15 bases in between. CDR3 in amino acids: CSTLSGPNTEAFF. The CDR3 bases are TGCAGCACCCTCAGCGGGCCTAACACTGAAGCTTTCTTT.

This clonotype was counted a few times. The chain is built from TRBV29-1 and TRBJ1-5; TRBD1 is a possible D gene (6 bases). From germline, CDR1 is SQVTM and CDR2 ANQGSEA. The CDR3 is made up of 14 amino acids. Trimming stripped 5 bases from V and 3 bases from J, with 14 bases between. The chain's CDR3 is CSVHSGVLNQPQHF. CDR3 DNA: TGCAGCGTTCACTCAGGGGTCCTCAATCAGCCCCAGCATTTT.

This clonotype has ten or more counts. The chain employs TRBV4-1 and TRBJ2-7, with D possibly TRBD1 on 5 matching bases. Germline V lookup: CDR1 MGHRA, CDR2 YSYEKL. V shed 0 bases and J shed 3 bases, with 12 bases lying between them. The CDR3 is made up of 15 amino acids. CDR3 sequence (DNA): TGCGCCAGCAGCCAAGATAGGCAGGGTAACTACGAGCAGTACTTC. Translating it yields CASSQDRQGNYEQYF.

The chain recombines TRBV2 with TRBJ1-4; D is unclear. The CDR3 loop spans 14 amino acids. The V gene lost 6 bases and the J gene lost 0 bases, with 8 bases spanning the gap. Looked up from germline, CDR1 is SNHLY and CDR2 is FYNNEI. Here the CDR3 reads CASRRLSTNEKLFF. The CDR3 DNA sequence: TGTGCCAGCAGGAGGCTATCAACTAATGAAAAACTGTTTTTT.